This TCR beta chain was observed in a study of cytomegalovirus exposure and HLA in healthy donors (dated by TCRdb to 2016 to 2017). For the wider study: According to an earlier analysis of 587 of the donors, roughly 180 million T cells yielded roughly 110 million unique TCR beta sequences and less than 300 Gb of sequence data. An early release covering 550 to 700 HLA-typed donors comprised roughly 300 gigabases of sequencing data and about 90 million unique TCR sequences. Of the 350 to 450 genotyped donors, 81% fell in the genetic ancestry cluster associated with self-reported Caucasian donors. The aim of the study was to test whether cataloging public T cell receptors could identify signatures of past pathogen exposure. The study profiled the T cell repertoires of approximately 700 subjects by immunosequencing and related them to cytomegalovirus serostatus. Along with the approximately 650-subject first cohort, a separate validation cohort of over a hundred different subjects was used. To predict cytomegalovirus infection status, the study combined high-throughput TCR immunosequencing, statistical association of individual TCRs with disease status, and machine learning. A later analysis re-analyzed previously published TCR beta repertoires from 550 to 700 donors and added high-resolution HLA genotyping to study TCR occurrence patterns. The later analysis used no new phenotypic data to find candidate immune exposures, relying instead on TCR beta sequences and their occurrence across donors. To decide whether each TCR beta V gene segment behaved as functional or pseudogenic, an earlier analysis of some 600 of the donors relied on high-throughput TCR beta sequencing. Donor age, sex, ethnicity and CMV serostatus were compiled alongside the repertoire data. Genome-wide SNP genotypes for about 60% of the roughly 700 donors were used in a later genetic analysis, which treated that subset as a discovery cohort. Every discovery cohort repertoire had been produced on one sequencing platform. HLA typing included class I and class II loci at four-digit resolution. Typing coverage varied by locus: about 629-640 donors for A, B, C, DRB1 and DQB1; approximately 560 for DQA1; about 600 for DPA1; roughly 470 for DPB1. Roughly five DR-DQ haplotypes were treated as single units for association and clustering because of strong linkage in the cohort. Among roughly 400 genotyped donors of the cohort, an average of around 240,000 unique TCR beta nucleotide sequences was sequenced per donor, of which roughly 17% were non-productive. Results the study describes overall, beyond this receptor: In vitro tests confirmed that a few of the cytomegalovirus-associated TCR beta chains recognize cytomegalovirus antigens. In a later analysis, TCR association rates were found to vary across HLA loci, with the most associated TCRs seen for DRB1 alleles and the fewest for HLA-C alleles. HLA typing was unavailable for some donors at each locus, so association tests used only the typed subset. A later genetic analysis reported fewer N-insertions in productive TCRs among donors in an Asian-associated ancestry cluster than the roughly 700-donor mean. A further reported finding was that TCR beta sequences accurately predicted the HLA-A and HLA-B alleles for most subjects in the first cohort. A later analysis associated about 18,000 TCR beta sequences with specific HLA alleles at a false discovery rate of 0.05. Presence/absence analyses assumed roughly uniform sequencing depth across donors, an assumption that may not hold. Immune exposure information for the cohort was limited to CMV serostatus. In both the original and validation cohorts, the classifier was reported to diagnose cytomegalovirus status with high specificity and sensitivity. Across donors, most TCR sequences were observed very rarely, whereas some public TCRs were present in many individuals. The cohort was sequenced for TCR beta chains only, and without alpha or paired-chain data the features that could be detected were limited. Because counts were too low, 15 to 20 rarely observed V segments, including chromosome 9 orphons, were excluded from the earlier analysis of several hundred of the donors. A later analysis found that HLA-associated TCR beta chains were more clonally expanded and had lower generation probabilities than equally common non-associated chains. Several of the top co-occurrence clusters appeared to be linked to parvovirus B19, influenza, CMV and Epstein-Barr virus, according to a later analysis. An association between a missense DCLRE1C variant and V-gene and J-gene trimming of TCR beta chains was found in a later genetic analysis and replicated in an independent cohort. According to the authors, the approach could potentially be generalized to other disease states and immunological phenotypes. A group of highly shared sequence variants was considered likely to be a technical artifact of the sequencing pipeline. Most CMV-associated TCR beta chains appeared to be HLA-restricted in a later analysis, and the HLA associations seemed to be driven largely by CMV exposure. The study gave a list of some 150 TCR beta chains associated with cytomegalovirus. Some IMGT-functional V segments, including TRBV6-2 and TRBV6-3, could not be distinguished by the 87-base-pair reads and were therefore excluded. Linkage disequilibrium might explain the correlated functional status among segregating V segments, but an unknown experimental factor could not be excluded. An earlier analysis of approximately 590 of the donors showed that most TCR beta V segments appeared in productive rearrangements either about 87% or about 30% of the time, which broadly matched IMGT annotations. When HLA alleles, especially DR and DQ, strongly co-occurred, TCR associations were difficult to assign to individual alleles.

Unmatched junction bases come to 7, with V trimmed by 5 bases and J by 11 bases. The CDR3 measures 12 amino acids from cysteine to phenylalanine. Solely the CDR3 DNA is kept, with 36 bases framed from the first base. CDR1 and CDR2 were assigned from the germline V gene (reference sequence) as MNHEY and SMNVEV. The cohort was made up of approximately 700 healthy bone marrow donors. At the time of sampling, every cohort member was nominally healthy, though immune exposures that went unrecorded were likely present. The donor tested CMV seronegative, placing the donor among the 300 to 450 seronegative members of the cohort. Each donor provided a peripheral blood sample, and peripheral blood mononuclear cells were used for TCR beta sequencing. The Qiagen DNeasy Blood Extraction Kit was used to extract genomic DNA from the blood cell samples. To note about this clone: Its antigen target is currently unknown. Nothing much larger sits one base from this clone, and base qualities are not available.

Library creation used the immunoSEQ multiplex PCR assay. For the multiplex PCR, a mixture combining 60 forward primers for TCR Vbeta segments and 13 reverse primers for TCR Jbeta segments was used. The CDR3 region of rearranged TCR beta genes was amplified from genomic DNA by a multiplex PCR assay. The amplified TCR beta libraries were sequenced on the Illumina HiSeq System as 87-base-pair reads. Concerning the study's data processing: In a later analysis, some 80 million unique TCR beta chains were counted across the 500 to 850 repertoires, and about 9.9 million of these chains were shared by at least two donors. Raw reads were error-corrected and collapsed into unique sequences with a nearest-neighbor algorithm that merged closely related sequences to remove PCR and sequencing errors. To assign V, D and J gene segments, CDR3 sequences were aligned to IMGT reference sequences. Each retained sequence needed at least a six-nucleotide match to both a V gene segment and a J gene segment. Rearrangements were called productive when the CDR3 lacked stop codons and stayed in frame with V and J; all others were non-productive. CDR3 was defined by IMGT convention, running from the second conserved V-encoded cysteine to the conserved J-encoded phenylalanine. The earlier analysis of about 530 of the donors excluded any sequence lacking an unambiguous match to a single V gene segment. An earlier analysis of several hundred of the donors called V segments functional above 56.7% productive rearrangements and segregating when the between-donor standard deviation exceeded 5%. To diagnose cytomegalovirus status from the catalog of TCR beta chain sequences, a statistical classification framework was built. V and J gene assignment, in a later analysis, came from comparing TCR nucleotide sequences with IMGT/GENE-DB human TR gene sequences. Using the TCRdist pipeline, a later analysis assigned CDR3 sequences along with most-parsimonious VDJ recombination scenarios. In a later analysis, every TCR beta chain was defined by the combination of its CDR3 amino acid sequence and its V-gene family, and reads without a unique V-gene family were dropped. To address suspected cross-contamination and a sequencing artifact, a later analysis removed a few hundred highly shared, low-generation-probability nucleotide sequences. For each public chain, a later analysis derived a clonal expansion index from normalized ranks of inferred template counts within each repertoire. In a later analysis, generation probabilities were computed using a VDJ recombination model fitted to out-of-frame rearrangements, and the results were checked against IGoR. Hypergeometric tests were used in a later analysis to score TCR-TCR, TCR-HLA and TCR-CMV co-occurrence, with a repertoire-size bias correction applied to the TCR pairs. To estimate false discovery rates, a later analysis permuted the HLA or CMV assignments 20 times. A later analysis grouped co-occurring TCRs with DBSCAN, adding TCRdist sequence similarity when clustering within HLA-allele-positive subsets. For co-occurrence clustering, repertoires with fewer than 30,000 or more than 120,000 public chains were excluded, along with five repertoires with anomalous nucleotide sharing. The clones in this table, taken by TCRdb from immuneACCESS, are in-frame only. Not every clone is retained; where verified, under half of the shortfall comes from an unresolved V gene, and the cause of the rest is unknown. V, J and clone size were drawn from that table, and D and trimming were deduced from the DNA. This sample lists under 250,000 clones; about 80% were detected once. The top ten hold 1.5% to 2% of the sample.

This TCR came from a male donor in good health and CMV-seronegative. The sequence links TRBV27 to TRBJ1-1, with 8 central nucleotides matching TRBD1. The specimen was PBMCs. The CDR3 region reads CASSAAGGRAFF. The nucleotides are TGTGCCAGCAGTGCTGCAGGGGGCAGGGCTTTCTTT.